This T cell receptor beta chain stems from a study of cytomegalovirus exposure and HLA in healthy donors. As concerns this clone: The antigen is undetermined.

The CDR3 is 17 residues long. V was pared by 6 bases and J by 0 bases, with 8 bases of the junction left unmatched. Per germline, CDR1 SNHLY and CDR2 FYNNEI. Study results and limitations: First-cohort TCR clusters were later found to tend to co-occur in the 120 validation repertoires.

Data came from immunoSEQ multiplex PCR; TCRdb stores just in-frame clones and leaves some out. The sample holds fewer than 200,000 clones, roughly 91% seen once. The TCR comes from a man aged 18 to 35 in good health and CMV-seropositive. The material sequenced was PBMCs. This chain links TRBV2 with TRBJ1-3, with TRBD1 matching over 10 bases. The DNA of the CDR3 is TGTGCCAGCAGGGCGGGACAGGGGTACTTCTCTGGAAACACCATATATTTT. Protein sequence: CASRAGQGYFSGNTIYF.